This T cell receptor beta chain originates from a study of identical twins. Regarding the study as a whole: The presence of invariant MAIT and iNKT cells could partly confound analyses of zero-insertion sequences.

Via MiXCR, TCRdb re-called the 5' RACE reads, giving one row per CDR3 protein. Of some 500,000 distinct CDR3 sequences in the sample, roughly an eighth were seen once. This clonotype has just a few counts. Its matching antigen is unknown. Germline CDR1 and CDR2: DFQATT and SNEGSKA (reference sequence). Trimming cost V 4 bases and J 4 bases; bases outside gene matches: 3. The CDR3 consists of 14 residues. These data were also reused for a study on yellow fever vaccine responses in identical twins. That source adds: Twin vaccine T cell responses reportedly seemed partly convergent, partly personalized.

The rearrangement joins TRBV20-1 to TRBJ2-2; 10 bases fit TRBD2. The receptor's source is a woman aged 18 to 35 in good health. The sequenced sample was CD4+ T cells sorted from blood. The CDR3, as DNA: TGCAGTGCTATCAGCGGGGGGGCCACCGGGGAGCTGTTTTTT. Amino acids: CSAISGGATGELFF.